Presented here are 2 T cell receptor beta chains from one specimen sequenced in a study of blood T cell repertoires in COVID-19. The protocol was immunoSEQ multiplex PCR, while the TCRdb copy is restricted to in-frame clones and leaves out a portion. The repertoire holds around 97,000 clones, with about 90% as singletons. Sequencing used peripheral blood. The source of these receptors is a human donor in a cohort sampled during active COVID-19.

This chain's CDR3 is CASSLLAGAGNSNQPQHF. Here the CDR3 DNA reads TGTGCCAGCAGCTTATTGGCAGGGGCAGGAAATAGCAATCAGCCCCAGCATTTT. The chain recombines TRBV7-2 with TRBJ1-5, with D maybe TRBD1 (6 bases). Germline values: CDR1 SGHTA, CDR2 FQGNSA. The CDR3 spans 18 residues. V dropped 2 bases and J dropped 0 bases, with 17 bases sitting between them.

The chain employs TRBV5-4 and TRBJ1-1; tentative D call: TRBD1 (5 bases). V was trimmed by 4 bases and J by 2 bases, leaving 21 bases between them. CDR1 and CDR2 from the germline V gene are SGHNT and YYREEE (reference sequence). This CDR3 contains 17 residues. CDR3 protein: CASSREGFGRRNTEAFF. The CDR3 bases are TGTGCCAGCAGCCGGGAGGGGTTCGGTCGTAGAAACACTGAAGCTTTCTTT.